One sample yielded the 27 T cell receptor beta chains listed below, sequenced in a study of blood T cell repertoires in COVID-19. Clones were read by immunoSEQ multiplex PCR, and TCRdb kept only the in-frame ones, dropping some. Here the sample spans about 70,000 clones, 88% being singletons. The source material was peripheral blood. The receptors here all came from a woman in her seventies with acute or convalescent COVID-19.

The chain joins TRBV12-5 to TRBJ2-3; D call uncertain. Germline-derived CDR1 and CDR2 are LGHNT and FRNRAP. The CDR3 sequence is 13 residues long. V was shortened by 6 bases and J by 5 bases, with 12 bases between the two germline ends. This CDR3 reads CASGLLSGDTQYF. The CDR3 DNA reads TGTGCTAGTGGCCTATTGAGTGGAGATACGCAGTATTTT.

This clone was observed a handful of times. This chain joins TRBV11-1 and TRBJ2-7; no reliable D call. From germline, CDR1 is SGHAT and CDR2 FQDESV (reference sequence). Deletions cut 2 bases from V and 5 bases from J, with 4 bases between. The CDR3 has 11 residues. The CDR3 is CASSLSNEQYF. The DNA of the CDR3 is TGTGCCAGCAGCTTATCTAACGAGCAGTACTTC.

The chain couples TRBV3-1 (or the pseudogene TRBV3-2) to TRBJ1-3; tentative D call: TRBD1 (6 bases). The germline gives CDR1 LGHDT, CDR2 YNNKEL (reference sequence). The CDR3 runs 18 residues. V gave up 0 bases and J gave up 1 base, with 16 bases separating them. The CDR3 nucleotides are TGTGCCAGCAGCCAAGAGGGTAGGACAGACTATTCTGGAAACACCATATATTTT. Translating gives CASSQEGRTDYSGNTIYF.

This clone showed up just once. V is TRBV6-1 and J is TRBJ2-2, with D perhaps TRBD2 (6 bases). V was pared by 2 bases and J by 3 bases, with 13 bases between. This CDR3 spans 16 amino acids. Germline V lookup: CDR1 MNHNS, CDR2 SASEGT. The CDR3 sequence: CASSEWREVDTGELFF. The CDR3 DNA sequence: TGTGCCAGCAGTGAATGGAGGGAAGTAGACACCGGGGAGCTGTTTTTT.

V is TRBV20-1 and J is TRBJ1-2; 7 nucleotides agree with TRBD1. Germline V lookup: CDR1 DFQATT, CDR2 SNEGSKA (reference sequence). J lost 7 bases, V lost 3 bases, and 2 bases had no gene match. The CDR3 spans 11 residues. DNA of the CDR3: TGCAGTGCTAGGACAGGGAGTGGCTACACCTTC. As protein: CSARTGSGYTF.

V gene TRBV6-6 combines with J gene TRBJ1-1, with 7 bases that match TRBD1. This CDR3 region has 12 residues. Germline V gives CDR1 MNHNY, CDR2 SVGAGI (reference sequence). The junction had 7 bases not matched to a gene; V was cut back by 7 bases and J by 8 bases. The CDR3 region has the DNA TGTGCCAGCATCGAGAACAGGGGCGAAGCTTTCTTT. Its protein product is CASIENRGEAFF.

The V call is TRBV28, the J call TRBJ1-6; 7 bases fit TRBD1. The CDR3 runs 16 residues. CDR1 is MDHEN and CDR2 is SYDVKM in the germline V gene. The V and J ends lost 8 bases and 8 bases, in that order; junction bases with no gene match: 15. In DNA, the CDR3 is TGTGCCAGCTACGAGGGGGCCTCCCTGGAAGATTCACCCCTCCACTTT. Translation gives CASYEGASLEDSPLHF.

This chain uses TRBV5-6 with TRBJ1-5; TRBD1 might be the D (5 bases). Trimming took 4 bases from V and 6 from J, leaving 17 bases between them. This CDR3 is built from 15 residues. Germline V gene lookup returns CDR1 SGHDT and CDR2 YYEEEE. CDR3 coding DNA: TGTGCCAGCAGCCCCGGGAGGGGCGCAAGTCAGCCCCAGCATTTT. It specifies CASSPGRGASQPQHF.

The chain combines TRBV5-5 with TRBJ1-1, with D possibly TRBD1 on 5 matching bases. The germline V and J ends were trimmed by 2 bases and 0 bases, with 20 bases remaining between them. The CDR3 sequence is 18 residues long. The germline CDR1 and CDR2 sequences are SGHKS and YYEKEE (reference sequence). The CDR3, as DNA: TGTGCCAGCAGCTTTAGGGCCACAGGAGTTACTTTGAACACTGAAGCTTTCTTT. It specifies CASSFRATGVTLNTEAFF.

The J gene is TRBJ2-7, the V gene TRBV18, with a weak D call TRBD2 (5 bases). Trimming shortened V by 3 bases and J by 1 base, and 13 bases separated the two germline ends. This CDR3 region has 15 residues. Per the germline V gene, CDR1 is KGHSH and CDR2 is LQKENI. The CDR3 bases are TGTGCCAGCTCACCCGAAAGCGGTGGATCCTACGAGCAGTACTTC. Its translation: CASSPESGGSYEQYF.

The V and J genes are TRBV28 and TRBJ1-2; D remains ambiguous. The CDR3 extends over 15 amino acids. The V and J ends lost 3 bases and 5 bases respectively, with 16 bases between them. Germline CDR1 MDHEN, CDR2 SYDVKM. CDR3 residues: CASSLGRNTNYGYTF. Here the CDR3 DNA reads TGTGCCAGCAGTTTGGGGAGGAACACGAATTATGGCTACACCTTC.

The chain joins TRBV7-2 to TRBJ2-3; TRBD2 agrees at 11 bases. The CDR3 loop spans 16 amino acids. With V trimmed by 4 bases and J by 3 bases, 6 bases remained unmatched. CDR1 and CDR2 from the germline V gene are SGHTA and FQGNSA. CDR3 loop: CASSYLLAGETDTQYF. CDR3 bases: TGTGCCAGCAGCTATCTACTAGCGGGAGAAACAGATACGCAGTATTTT.

The rearrangement uses TRBV23-1 and TRBJ1-5; 11 bases fit TRBD1. TRBV23-1 is an ORF; its function is uncertain. The CDR3 has 14 residues. The ends lost 7 bases at V and 7 bases at J; junction bases unmatched: 6. CDR3 loop: CASMDRGLEQPQHF. The CDR3 DNA reads TGCGCCAGCATGGACAGGGGGCTCGAACAGCCCCAGCATTTT.

This CDR3 reads CASSERNQPQHF. In DNA, the CDR3 is TGTGCCAGCAGTGAACGTAATCAGCCCCAGCATTTT. The chain has TRBV2 and TRBJ1-5, with unresolved D. The germline CDR1 and CDR2 sequences are SNHLY and FYNNEI. The CDR3 has 12 amino acids. Deletions cut 2 bases from V and 4 bases from J, with 3 bases between.

The chain uses TRBV6-6 and TRBJ1-1, with D possibly being TRBD1 (5 bases). CDR1 and CDR2 from the germline V gene are MNHNY and SVGAGI (reference sequence). The germline V and J ends were trimmed by 7 bases and 3 bases, with 15 bases remaining between them. The CDR3 is 14 residues long. The CDR3 DNA reads as TGTGCCAGCAAATTGGGGGGTCCGGACACTGAAGCTTTCTTT. Protein sequence: CASKLGGPDTEAFF.

The chain is built from TRBV4-1 and TRBJ2-1; a weak D match, TRBD1 (7 bases). The germline V gene encodes CDR1 MGHRA and CDR2 YSYEKL. Trimming removed 0 bases from V and 2 bases from J, with 11 bases in between. There are 16 residues in the CDR3. As DNA, the CDR3 is TGCGCCAGCAGCCAAGATCAGGGGGGCGCCTACAATGAGCAGTTCTTC. Translated, it gives CASSQDQGGAYNEQFF.

This clone came up once. The chain carries TRBV9 and TRBJ2-3, with TRBD1 matching 8 bases. The CDR3 is 16 residues long. Trimming at V came to 3 bases and at J to 4 bases, leaving 10 bases not matched to a gene. Germline V gene lookup returns CDR1 SGDLS and CDR2 YYNGEE. The CDR3 here is CASSAFRQGSADTQYF. Written as DNA, the CDR3 is TGTGCCAGCAGCGCGTTTAGACAGGGGTCGGCAGATACGCAGTATTTT.

The gene calls are TRBV2 and TRBJ1-2; maybe TRBD1 (6 bases). The CDR3 is 14 amino acids. V lost 7 bases and J lost 6, with 18 bases in between. Germline V gene lookup returns CDR1 SNHLY and CDR2 FYNNEI. CDR3 residues: CASTLPRAGDGYTF. In DNA, the CDR3 is TGTGCCAGCACCCTCCCGAGGGCAGGGGATGGCTACACCTTC.

Only one count was recorded for this clone. This CDR3 is CASTPGGYTNTEAFF. The CDR3 nucleotides are TGTGCCAGCACCCCTGGAGGTTATACGAACACTGAAGCTTTCTTT. This chain links TRBV2 with TRBJ1-1; D gene unclear. V dropped 7 bases and J dropped 1 base, with 16 bases sitting between them. The CDR3 is made up of 15 amino acids. Germline-derived CDR1 and CDR2 are SNHLY and FYNNEI. Combining the CDR3 with reference TRBV2 and TRBJ1-1 gives the whole variable domain EPEVTQTPSHQVTQMGQEVILRCVPISNHLYFYWYRQILGQKVEFLVSFYNNEISEKSEIFDDQFSVERPDGSNFTLKIRSTKLEDSAMYFCASTPGGYTNTEAFFGQGTRLTVV.

The chain carries TRBV7-2 and TRBJ1-2, with a weak D call TRBD1 (5 bases). The CDR3 totals 14 residues. V gave up 1 base and J gave up 1 base, with 7 bases separating them. CDR1 is SGHTA and CDR2 is FQGNSA in the germline V gene. The CDR3 coding sequence is TGTGCCAGCAGCTTAGGACAGCATAACTATGGCTACACCTTC. This gives the protein CASSLGQHNYGYTF.

The chain uses TRBV6-2 or TRBV6-3 and TRBJ2-3, with 11 bases aligning to TRBD2. CDR3 length: 15 residues. J was trimmed by 4 bases and V by 6 bases; bases with no gene match: 6. From germline, CDR1 is MNHEY and CDR2 SVGEGT. CDR3 residues: CASSSGTSGADTQYF. As DNA, the CDR3 is TGTGCCAGCAGCTCCGGGACTAGCGGAGCAGATACGCAGTATTTT.

The chain couples TRBV14 to TRBJ2-6; D is unclear. From germline, CDR1 is SGHDN and CDR2 FVKESK. This CDR3 comprises 15 residues. V lost 4 bases to trimming and J lost 0 bases, with 7 bases between them. The CDR3 spells CASSRFSSGANVLTF. The CDR3 DNA sequence: TGTGCCAGCAGCCGATTCAGCTCTGGGGCCAACGTCCTGACTTTC.

The chain links TRBV3-1 (or the pseudogene TRBV3-2) to TRBJ2-7; D perhaps matches TRBD2 (7 bases). The V end was cut by 4 bases, the J end by 4 bases, with 20 bases between. Per germline, CDR1 LGHDT and CDR2 YNNKEL (reference sequence). The CDR3 is 16 residues long. The CDR3 DNA sequence: TGTGCCAGCAGCCCCCTAGGGGGAGGGACGGAGTACGAGCAGTACTTC. It is translated as CASSPLGGGTEYEQYF.

The chain joins TRBV28 to TRBJ1-2; 7 positions match TRBD1. Trimming removed 1 base from V and 1 base from J; junction bases left unmatched: 3. This CDR3 has 15 amino acids. CDR1 is MDHEN and CDR2 is SYDVKM in the germline V gene. The CDR3 DNA reads TGTGCCAGCAGTTTATACGGGACAGTTAACTATGGCTACACCTTC. Its protein is CASSLYGTVNYGYTF.

This chain uses TRBV18 with TRBJ2-1; a weak D match, TRBD2 (5 bases). The CDR3 has 13 amino acids. The V and J ends lost 3 bases and 6 bases respectively, with 9 bases between them. Germline V gene lookup returns CDR1 KGHSH and CDR2 LQKENI. CDR3 sequence reads: CASSPARANEQFF. Here the CDR3 DNA reads TGTGCCAGCTCACCCGCGCGGGCCAATGAGCAGTTCTTC.

The chain links TRBV4-3 to TRBJ2-7; 10 nucleotides agree with TRBD1. The V segment lost 4 bases and the J segment 0 bases; nucleotides outside the gene matches: 6. The CDR3 is made up of 16 amino acids. In germline, CDR1 is LGHNA, CDR2 YSLEER. CDR3 DNA sequence: TGCGCCAGCAGCCCTCTATGGACAGGGGGCTCCTACGAGCAGTACTTC. Its protein is CASSPLWTGGSYEQYF.

V is TRBV28 and J is TRBJ1-5, with 9 bases aligning to TRBD1. The germline CDR1 and CDR2 sequences are MDHEN and SYDVKM. The CDR3 length is 13 residues. V lost 6 bases and J lost 7; bases outside the gene matches: 4. The CDR3 DNA reads as TGTGCCAGCAGGAAACAGGGGGCCCAGCCCCAGCATTTT. This sequence encodes CASRKQGAQPQHF.